This entry features one T cell receptor (beta chain) sequence. The data are from a study of blood T cell repertoires in COVID-19. Losses at the gene ends were 0 bases for V and 10 bases for J; bases not matched to a gene: 10. In germline, CDR1 is SGHRS, CDR2 YFSETQ. The CDR3 is 16 amino acids. Measured with immunoSEQ multiplex PCR; TCRdb has only the in-frame clones, and not every one. The sample consists of some 160,000 clones, just under 90% of them appearing once. The rearrangement uses TRBV5-1 and TRBJ1-6, with 7 bases lining up with TRBD1. The sequenced sample was peripheral blood. The receptor comes from a woman in her sixties or seventies with COVID-19, enrolled during active disease. This CDR3 reads CASSLGGQGGQSPLHF. CDR3 nucleotide sequence: TGCGCCAGCAGCTTGGGAGGCCAGGGGGGTCAATCACCCCTCCACTTT.